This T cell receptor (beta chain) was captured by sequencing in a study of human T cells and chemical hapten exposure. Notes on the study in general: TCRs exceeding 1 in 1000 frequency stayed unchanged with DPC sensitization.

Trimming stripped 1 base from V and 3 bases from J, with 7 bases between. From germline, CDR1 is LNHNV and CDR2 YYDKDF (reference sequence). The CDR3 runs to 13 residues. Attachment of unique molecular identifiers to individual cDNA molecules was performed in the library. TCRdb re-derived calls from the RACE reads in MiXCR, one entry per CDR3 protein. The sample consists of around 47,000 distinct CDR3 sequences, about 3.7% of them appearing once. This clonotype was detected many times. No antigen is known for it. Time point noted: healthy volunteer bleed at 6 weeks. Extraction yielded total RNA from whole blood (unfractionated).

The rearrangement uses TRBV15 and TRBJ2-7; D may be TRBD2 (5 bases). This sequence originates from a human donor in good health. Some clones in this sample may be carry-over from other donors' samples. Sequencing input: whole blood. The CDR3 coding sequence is TGTGCCACCAGCAGAGGACTAAACTACGAGCAGTACTTC. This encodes CATSRGLNYEQYF.